What follows are 21 T cell receptor beta chains derived from one specimen sequenced in a study of blood T cell repertoires in COVID-19. The protocol was immunoSEQ multiplex PCR, while the TCRdb copy is restricted to in-frame clones and leaves out a portion. Found here are about 58,000 clones, about four fifths of them singletons; the top ten hold roughly 5.3%. The sequenced sample was peripheral blood. These receptors came from a human donor in a cohort sampled during active COVID-19.

The chain combines TRBV7-3 with TRBJ2-3, with TRBD1 identical over 9 bases. The ends lost 4 bases at V and 3 bases at J; junction bases unmatched: 2. The germline CDR1 and CDR2 sequences are SGHTA and FQGTGA. This CDR3 region has 14 residues. This chain's CDR3 is CASSWTGATDTQYF. The DNA for the CDR3 is TGTGCCAGCAGCTGGACAGGGGCGACAGATACGCAGTATTTT.

This chain links TRBV27 with TRBJ2-3, with D possibly being TRBD2 (5 bases). From germline, CDR1 is MNHEY and CDR2 SMNVEV (reference sequence). The germline V and J ends were trimmed by 7 bases and 3 bases, with 20 bases remaining between them. CDR3 length equals 16 residues. DNA of the CDR3: TGTGCCAGCATCCCCTCCGCCCCGGGATTTACAGATACGCAGTATTTT. It codes for CASIPSAPGFTDTQYF.

There are a few counts of this clone. The V gene is TRBV27, the J gene TRBJ1-1, with 7 nucleotides matching TRBD1. V was pared by 5 bases and J by 1 base, with 10 bases of the junction left unmatched. This CDR3 has 16 amino acids. The germline CDR1 and CDR2 sequences are MNHEY and SMNVEV (reference sequence). The CDR3 region is CASSGMTGFPNTEAFF. The CDR3 nucleotides read TGTGCCAGCAGTGGAATGACAGGGTTCCCGAACACTGAAGCTTTCTTT.

This chain joins TRBV5-1 and TRBJ1-1, with D possibly matching TRBD1 (6 bases). Germline-derived CDR1 and CDR2 are SGHRS and YFSETQ. With 0 bases removed from V and 2 bases from J, the gap between germline ends came to 8 bases. This CDR3 region has 14 residues. The CDR3 here is CASSLGTVNTEAFF. As DNA, the CDR3 is TGCGCCAGCAGCTTGGGGACAGTTAACACTGAAGCTTTCTTT.

This rearrangement joins TRBV11-2 to TRBJ2-1; no firm D call. Per the germline V gene, CDR1 is SGHAT and CDR2 is FQNNGV. The CDR3 spans 13 residues. V was clipped by 1 base and J by 4 bases, with 5 bases between them. The CDR3 bases are TGTGCCAGCAGCTTAGGTTCATACAATGAGCAGTTCTTC. This gives the protein CASSLGSYNEQFF. The whole variable domain, remainder taken from reference TRBV11-2 and TRBJ2-1, is EAGVAQSPRYKIIEKRQSVAFWCNPISGHATLYWYQQILGQGPKLLIQFQNNGVVDDSQLPKDRFSAERLKGVDSTLKIQPAKLEDSAVYLCASSLGSYNEQFFGPGTRLTVL.

This chain connects TRBV5-1 to TRBJ2-3, with TRBD2 matching 11 bases. CDR3 length equals 16 residues. The junction had 8 bases not matched to a gene; V was cut back by 4 bases and J by 4 bases. The germline CDR1 and CDR2 sequences are SGHRS and YFSETQ. The CDR3 reads CASSLVLAGDPDTQYF. The CDR3 DNA reads TGCGCCAGCAGCCTCGTACTAGCGGGAGATCCAGATACGCAGTATTTT.

The chain joins TRBV4-3 to TRBJ2-2; tentatively, D is TRBD2 (7 bases). The CDR3 is 18 amino acids. Germline values: CDR1 LGHNA, CDR2 YSLEER. The V end lost 0 bases, the J end lost 7 bases, and 21 bases lay between the germline ends. CDR3 sequence reads: CASSQDPWGGGSGGELFF. The CDR3 region has the DNA TGCGCCAGCAGCCAAGATCCCTGGGGAGGGGGTTCGGGCGGGGAGCTGTTTTTT.

The chain links TRBV19 to TRBJ1-1; 8 bases are a match to TRBD1. This CDR3 is 14 amino acids long. J gave up 1 base and V 8 bases, and 6 bases lay outside the gene matches. Germline values: CDR1 LNHDA, CDR2 SQIVND (reference sequence). The CDR3 region is CASLRTGRNTEAFF. As DNA, the CDR3 is TGTGCCAGTTTACGGACAGGGCGGAACACTGAAGCTTTCTTT. The full variable domain, its missing parts supplied by reference TRBV19 and TRBJ1-1, is DGGITQSPKYLFRKEGQNVTLSCEQNLNHDAMYWYRQDPGQGLRLIYYSQIVNDFQKGDIAEGYSVSREKKESFPLTVTSAQKNPTAFYLCASLRTGRNTEAFFGQGTRLTVV.

The rearrangement joins TRBV11-2 to TRBJ2-5, with D perhaps TRBD2 (6 bases). Germline V lookup: CDR1 SGHAT, CDR2 FQNNGV. Trimming removed 4 bases from V and 1 base from J, with 10 bases in between. The CDR3 loop spans 14 amino acids. The CDR3 DNA reads TGTGCCAGCAGCTCGCGACTAGTCCAAGAGACCCAGTACTTC. This translates into CASSSRLVQETQYF.

The rearrangement uses TRBV7-2 and TRBJ1-2; 9 bases are shared with TRBD1. Germline loops: CDR1 SGHTA, CDR2 FQGNSA. Germline trimming cut 6 bases from V and 4 bases from J; bases unmatched to any gene: 12. This CDR3 comprises 16 residues. CDR3 amino acids: CASSPGGQGPFYGYTF. CDR3 nucleotide sequence: TGTGCCAGCAGTCCTGGTGGACAGGGGCCCTTCTATGGCTACACCTTC. Full variable domain (outside the CDR3, taken from reference TRBV7-2 and TRBJ1-2): GAGVSQSPSNKVTEKGKDVELRCDPISGHTALYWYRQSLGQGLEFLIYFQGNSAPDKSGLPSDRFSAERTGGSVSTLTIQRTQQEDSAVYLCASSPGGQGPFYGYTFGSGTRLTVV.

The rearrangement uses TRBV5-1 and TRBJ2-3; 8 positions match TRBD1. Germline trimming cut 0 bases from V and 0 bases from J; bases unmatched to any gene: 3. This CDR3 is 16 amino acids long. Germline V gene lookup returns CDR1 SGHRS and CDR2 YFSETQ. Here the CDR3 reads CASSLGTGTSTDTQYF. As DNA, the CDR3 is TGCGCCAGCAGCTTGGGGACAGGGACTAGCACAGATACGCAGTATTTT.

The chain has TRBV28 and TRBJ1-1; no clear D. Germline V gene data show CDR1 as MDHEN and CDR2 as SYDVKM. The length of the CDR3 is 11 residues. Trimming removed 3 bases at V and 9 bases at J, with 8 bases between. As DNA, the CDR3 is TGTGCCAGCAGTTTCGGGTATCAAGCTTTCTTT. Translated: CASSFGYQAFF.

The CDR3 protein is CASRTDPGLYTEAFF. The CDR3 coding sequence is TGTGCCAGCAGAACCGACCCAGGGTTATACACTGAAGCTTTCTTT. The chain uses TRBV6-5 and TRBJ1-1; D perhaps matches TRBD1 (5 bases). V lost 6 bases to trimming and J lost 3 bases, with 17 bases between them. The V gene's germline CDR1 is MNHEY and CDR2 SVGAGI. CDR3 length equals 15 residues.

This chain joins TRBV3-1 (or the pseudogene TRBV3-2) and TRBJ2-7, with 11 bases fitting TRBD2. The germline CDR1 and CDR2 sequences are LGHDT and YNNKEL (reference sequence). V was pared by 0 bases and J by 0 bases, with 13 bases of the junction left unmatched. The CDR3 covers 20 residues. The CDR3 DNA is TGTGCCAGCAGCCAAGATCGCCTAGCGGGGGGCACTCTCAGCTCCTACGAGCAGTACTTC. Translating it yields CASSQDRLAGGTLSSYEQYF.

The chain employs TRBV2 and TRBJ2-5; no clear D gene. Germline CDR1 is SNHLY and CDR2 is FYNNEI. The CDR3 has 15 residues. Trimming shortened V by 0 bases and J by 3 bases, and 11 bases separated the two germline ends. The CDR3 DNA follows: TGTGCCAGCAGTGAAGCTGGGCAGGTGAAAGAGACCCAGTACTTC. This codes for CASSEAGQVKETQYF.

In DNA form, the CDR3 reads TGTGCCAGTAGCAGGGGGCTGGGGAGCAATCAGCCCCAGCATTTT. Translated: CASSRGLGSNQPQHF. The chain joins TRBV19 to TRBJ1-5; 8 positions match TRBD1. The germline gives CDR1 LNHDA, CDR2 SQIVND (reference sequence). With V trimmed by 6 bases and J by 1 base, 5 bases remained unmatched. This CDR3 has 15 residues. Full variable domain (missing parts from reference TRBV19 and TRBJ1-5): DGGITQSPKYLFRKEGQNVTLSCEQNLNHDAMYWYRQDPGQGLRLIYYSQIVNDFQKGDIAEGYSVSREKKESFPLTVTSAQKNPTAFYLCASSRGLGSNQPQHFGDGTRLSIL.

The chain is built from TRBV30 and TRBJ1-2; 9 bases align to TRBD1. CDR3 length: 13 residues. Trimming at V came to 3 bases and at J to 6 bases, leaving 5 bases not matched to a gene. Germline CDR1 is GTSNPN and CDR2 is SVGIG (reference sequence). In DNA, the CDR3 is TGTGCCTGGAGCGGACAGGGGTTTGATGGCTACACCTTC. Its translation: CAWSGQGFDGYTF.

The chain is built from TRBV12-3 or TRBV12-4 and TRBJ1-2; D possibly corresponds to TRBD1 (5 bases). This CDR3 region has 13 residues. V was pared by 8 bases and J by 8 bases, with 18 bases between. The CDR3 bases are TGTGCCAGCGGACGGCAAGGGGAAGGCGGCTACACCTTC. Its protein product is CASGRQGEGGYTF.

This clone was seen a single time. The chain uses TRBV9 and TRBJ1-1; 7 bases align to TRBD1. Trimming removed 7 bases from V and 4 bases from J; junction bases left unmatched: 10. CDR1 and CDR2 (germline): SGDLS, YYNGEE. The CDR3 length is 14 residues. DNA of the CDR3: TGTGCCAGCGGGGAGAGGGACAGACTCACTGAAGCTTTCTTT. Residues: CASGERDRLTEAFF.

This clone was found once. This chain uses TRBV2 with TRBJ1-3, with TRBD1 matching 7 bases. Trimming cost V 4 bases and J 7 bases; bases outside gene matches: 10. CDR3 length equals 15 residues. Per germline, CDR1 SNHLY and CDR2 FYNNEI. DNA for the CDR3: TGTGCCAGCAGTGTTACAGGGGATTCCTGGAACACCATATATTTT. Residues: CASSVTGDSWNTIYF.

This rearrangement joins TRBV11-3 to TRBJ2-7; TRBD2 agrees at 8 bases. This CDR3 region has 15 residues. CDR1 and CDR2 from the germline V gene are SGHNT and YENEEA. V gave up 3 bases and J gave up 7 bases; unmatched junction bases: 11. CDR3 region: CASSFSGSGVQEQYF. The CDR3 nucleotides are TGTGCCAGCAGCTTTAGTGGTAGCGGGGTCCAGGAGCAGTACTTC.